Sequencing of this TCR beta chain was carried out in a study of blood T cells in healthy people across ages. With 2 bases removed from V and 5 bases from J, the gap between germline ends came to 12 bases. The CDR3 has 13 amino acids. The germline CDR1 and CDR2 sequences are SQVTM and ANQGSEA. A sample-barcoded 5' primer and a J-beta primer mix were used in a second PCR of roughly 7 to 12 cycles. TCRdb independently ran MiXCR on the 5' RACE reads; one entry per CDR3 protein. The sample has 550,000 to 650,000 distinct CDR3 sequences, roughly 30% seen once; the top ten hold around 16%. This clonotype was counted ten times or more.

The specimen sequenced was blood. The chain carries TRBV29-1 and TRBJ1-2; perhaps TRBD1 as D (5 bases). The TCR originated in a woman aged 80 or over in good health. The CDR3 region is CSVERGTGYGYTF. In DNA, the CDR3 is TGCAGCGTTGAACGGGGGACCGGATATGGCTACACCTTC.